The 3 T cell receptor beta chains given below trace back to one sample, sequenced in a study of quantifying T cell responses using KT2 cells. The overall study: TCR alpha and beta constant-region primers primed reverse transcription of RNA.

The cDNA 3' end received a ligated oligonucleotide with a UMI. An equimolar mix of RC1.1 and RC1.2 primed the beta chain across TRBC1 and TRBC2. TCRdb reprocessed the UMI-ligation and nested PCR reads via MiXCR and lists one record per CDR3 protein. The sample shows 25,000 to 40,000 distinct CDR3 sequences, around a tenth of them seen only once. The specimen was PBMCs spiked with cells of the T cell clone KT2. The receptors stem from a human donor.

This clonotype was seen at least ten times. V usage is TRBV3-1 and J usage is TRBJ2-4; D could derive from TRBD1 or TRBD2 (5 bases each). The CDR3 is 17 amino acids. Germline assignment: CDR1 LGHDT and CDR2 YNNKEL (reference sequence). Trimming stripped 6 bases from V and 0 bases from J, with 18 bases between. The CDR3 protein is CASSPSTSGTAKNIQYF. For the CDR3, the DNA is TGTGCCAGCAGTCCCTCGACATCCGGGACAGCCAAAAACATTCAGTACTTC.

This clonotype was seen only a few times. The chain has TRBV12-3 or TRBV12-4 and TRBJ2-5, with no clear D. The CDR3 covers 11 residues. Trimming took off 4 bases at V and 3 bases at J, with 3 bases between the two ends. Here the CDR3 DNA reads TGTGCCAGCAGTTCCGAAGAGACCCAGTACTTC. As protein: CASSSEETQYF.

This clonotype was recorded many times. CDR3 loop: CASSPRLGYEQYF. In DNA form, the CDR3 reads TGTGCCAGCTCACCACGACTGGGCTACGAGCAGTACTTC. The chain uses TRBV18 and TRBJ2-7; D is undetermined. Germline CDR1 and CDR2: KGHSH and LQKENI. Trimming removed 1 base from V and 3 bases from J, with 7 bases in between. The CDR3 is 13 residues long.